Listed below are T cell receptor beta chains from one sample, sequenced in a study of blood T cell repertoires in COVID-19. Here immunoSEQ multiplex PCR was the method, and the copy in TCRdb shows in-frame clones only, minus some. The sample comprises about 200,000 clones, 80% to 90% of which are singletons, and 3.8% rests with the top ten. The sample comprised PBMCs or T cells enriched from blood (not recorded which). The source is a woman in her thirties or forties with acute COVID-19. Both conserved end residues are part of each CDR3. D genes are given only for firm matches.

d_call | j_call | v_call | cdr3_aa
- | TRBJ2-2 | TRBV6-5 | CAGHRGISNTGELFF
TRBD2 | TRBJ2-1 | TRBV30 | CAWAGTSGLNEQFF
- | TRBJ1-3 | TRBV6-5 | CASSSGHSGNTIYF
- | TRBJ1-6 | TRBV13 | CASSLARNSPLHF
- | TRBJ1-5 | TRBV28 | CASSLRGGAHQPQHF
- | TRBJ1-1 | TRBV7-9 | CASSWYADNTEAFF
TRBD2 | TRBJ2-3 | TRBV7-8 | CASSLTSGRGTDTQYF
- | TRBJ1-1 | TRBV19 | CASSIPGGGTEAFF
TRBD2 | TRBJ2-5 | TRBV7-3 | CASSDQPPGLAQETQYF
TRBD1 | TRBJ1-5 | TRBV30 | CAWSYTGGHNQPQHF
TRBD1 | TRBJ2-7 | TRBV23-1 | CATRTRDSAYEQYF
TRBD1 | TRBJ2-1 | TRBV11-2 | CASSLDPGTARGEQFF
- | TRBJ2-2 | TRBV7-2 | CASSLDRLGELFF
TRBD2 | TRBJ2-5 | TRBV6-1 | CASSERHPAGGRYQETQYF
- | TRBJ1-5 | TRBV28 | CASSYTQGANQPQHF
- | TRBJ2-3 | TRBV24-1 | CATSDSRGRTDTQYF
TRBD2 | TRBJ2-3 | TRBV24-1 | CATSESSGRKDTQYF
TRBD2 | TRBJ2-7 | TRBV4-2 | CASTQNPGLAAYEQYF
- | TRBJ1-4 | TRBV7-3 | CASRFGFAGEKLFF
- | TRBJ1-1 | TRBV28 | CASTPGWGDTEAFF
- | TRBJ1-2 | TRBV29-1 | CSVGEGSNYGYTF
TRBD1 | TRBJ1-2 | TRBV6-5 | CASSTGTGRRGYTF
TRBD2 | TRBJ2-2 | TRBV15 | CATSRAPGLGGTGELFF